The rows below give T cell receptor beta chains drawn from one sample of a study of identical twins. Via MiXCR, TCRdb re-called the 5' RACE reads, giving one row per CDR3 protein. Found here are about 200,000 distinct CDR3 sequences, over 5.5% of them singletons; the top ten hold approximately 14%. The same data also went into a second study, on T cells expressing NK-cell markers.

The sequencing sample was made of CD8+ T cells sorted from blood. The receptors were sampled from a woman aged 18-29 years in good health. The CDR3 runs from the conserved cysteine through the conserved F or W. The D gene is left open where the match is weak. The size of a clone is reported for some rows only, either as once, few or many, or as a class for expanded clones.

CDR3 protein | CDR3 DNA | D gene | J gene | clone size | V gene
CASSLELAGVQETQYF | TGTGCCAGCAGCTTAGAGTTAGCGGGGGTCCAAGAGACCCAGTACTTC | TRBD2 | TRBJ2-5 | NA | TRBV7-8
CASSPKRLTDTQYF | TGTGCCAGCAGCCCGAAAAGGCTGACAGATACGCAGTATTTT | NA | TRBJ2-3 | few | TRBV7-9
CASSLLDNQPQHF | TGCGCCAGCAGTTTACTAGACAATCAGCCCCAGCATTTT | NA | TRBJ1-5 | NA | TRBV27
CASSPNDRALNYGYTF | TGCGCCAGCAGTCCCAACGACAGGGCGCTTAACTATGGCTACACCTTC | TRBD1 | TRBJ1-2 | large | TRBV4-3
CASSARQDNSPLHF | TGTGCCAGCAGTGCCCGGCAGGATAATTCACCCCTCCACTTT | NA | TRBJ1-6 | few | TRBV2
CASLGEFRLAGGQETQYF | TGTGCCAGCCTGGGGGAGTTCCGACTAGCGGGAGGGCAAGAGACCCAGTACTTC | TRBD2 | TRBJ2-5 | NA | TRBV2
CACTGLPAYEQYF | TGTGCCTGTACAGGACTTCCCGCCTACGAGCAGTACTTC | NA | TRBJ2-7 | few | TRBV6-2/TRBV6-3
CASSTDPELAGANTGELFF | TGTGCCAGCAGTACCGACCCGGAACTAGCGGGGGCGAACACCGGGGAGCTGTTTTTT | TRBD2 | TRBJ2-2 | few | TRBV27
CSVEGGLTTDTQYF | TGCAGCGTTGAAGGGGGGCTTACCACAGATACGCAGTATTTT | NA | TRBJ2-3 | many | TRBV29-1
CASSWPEDRGFAGNTIYF | TGTGCCAGCAGCTGGCCGGAGGACAGGGGGTTCGCTGGAAACACCATATATTTT | TRBD1 | TRBJ1-3 | NA | TRBV11-1
CASTEPGQGYNEQFF | TGCGCCAGCACCGAACCGGGACAGGGCTACAATGAGCAGTTCTTC | TRBD1 | TRBJ2-1 | few | TRBV5-1
CASSLATGRTDEQFF | TGTGCCAGCAGCTTGGCAACAGGGAGGACGGATGAGCAGTTCTTC | NA | TRBJ2-1 | few | TRBV5-4
CASSYSGEGGGHNEQFF | TGTGCCAGCAGTTACTCGGGCGAGGGGGGGGGACACAATGAGCAGTTCTTC | NA | TRBJ2-1 | few | TRBV6-5
CASSHGTSQETQYF | TGTGCCAGCAGCCATGGGACGTCCCAAGAGACCCAGTACTTC | NA | TRBJ2-5 | many | TRBV3-1
CASSIGDPHTEAFF | TGTGCCAGTAGTATAGGGGACCCACACACTGAAGCTTTCTTT | NA | TRBJ1-1 | few | TRBV19
CASSPVITGTQYF | TGTGCCAGCAGCCCCGTTATCACCGGTACGCAGTATTTT | NA | TRBJ2-3 | few | TRBV7-8
CASSQPGTGGNSF | TGCGCCAGCAGCCAACCCGGGACAGGGGGTAATTCCTTC | TRBD1 | TRBJ1-2 | NA | TRBV4-1
CASSRGAADTQYF | TGTGCCAGCTCACGAGGGGCAGCAGATACGCAGTATTTT | NA | TRBJ2-3 | NA | TRBV18